Only a few counts were recorded for the clone carrying this T cell receptor (beta chain). The antigen is undetermined. The V end lost 5 bases, the J end lost 8 bases, and 15 bases lay between the germline ends. The CDR3 length is 14 residues. Germline V gene lookup returns CDR1 KGHDR and CDR2 SFDVKD. The TCRbeta library incorporated unique molecular identifiers. TCRdb analysed the PCR reads with MiXCR anew, one entry per CDR3 protein. Of a few hundred thousand distinct CDR3 sequences in the sample, 10% to 15% were seen once. The data belong to a study of T-cell reconstitution after alpha-beta-depleted transplantation in children. Whole-study results and caveats: At the one-year point after transplant, T-cell counts and TCRbeta diversity were found to come mostly from T cells that had been newly produced. The study traced high day-60 TCRbeta diversity in some patients to surviving recipient T cells and thymic progenitors. About two months after transplant, alpha-beta T cells reportedly came from several hundred expanded graft clones.

The J gene is TRBJ2-1, the V gene TRBV24-1, with D possibly matching TRBD1 (6 bases). The sequenced sample was PBMCs, mostly from graft donor cells, obtained 360 days after TCRalphabeta/CD19-depleted stem cell transplant. The origin of this receptor is a male patient aged 10 to 17 who had a stem cell transplant for acute myeloid leukemia, so the T cells may come from the graft donor. As DNA, the CDR3 is TGTGCCACCAGTGGGCTAGGGGGTGGGGATGAGCAGTTCTTC. Amino acid sequence: CATSGLGGGDEQFF.